This T cell receptor beta chain was profiled in a study of long-term antiretroviral therapy in people with HIV. The study, taken as a whole, reports: Whichever time point was examined, clones expanded before ART dominated the repertoire.

Per the germline V gene, CDR1 is SGHDT and CDR2 is YYEEEE. This CDR3 has 15 amino acids. The V gene end was trimmed by 2 bases and the J gene end by 3 bases; junction bases not matched to a gene: 4. Every donor contributed at least one pre-ART and at least two post-ART PBMC samples. Before DNA extraction, roughly 0.85-10 million cryopreserved PBMC were held in the samples. Runs used v3.0 of the immunoSEQ assay and were done at survey level. Libraries were prepared by immunoSEQ multiplex PCR; TCRdb keeps only in-frame clonotypes and omits some of them. The repertoire has about 28,000 clones, 95% of them found once; the top ten carry 2.5% to 3.5%. Note on this clone: Antigen unknown.

The V call is TRBV5-6, the J call TRBJ2-3; 9 bases agree with TRBD1. The receptor was derived from a middle-aged man with HIV. Sequenced material: unsorted PBMCs, taken 5.3 years after starting antiretroviral therapy. The CDR3 loop is CASSFWTGETDTQYF. The CDR3 coding sequence is TGTGCCAGCAGCTTCTGGACAGGGGAGACAGATACGCAGTATTTT. The full variable domain, rest sourced from reference TRBV5-6 and TRBJ2-3, is DAGVTQSPTHLIKTRGQQVTLRCSPKSGHDTVSWYQQALGQGPQFIFQYYEEEERQRGNFPDRFSGHQFPNYSSELNVNALLLGDSALYLCASSFWTGETDTQYFGPGTRLTVL.